This TCR beta chain emerged from a study of shared clonotypes between healthy human individuals. Findings and limits, study-wide: Across a handful of donors, naive CD4 shared roughly 5.1%, naive CD8 3.5% to 4%, memory CD4 approximately 2.5%, memory CD8 0.4% to 0.5%. It was anticipated that sequencing depth would influence how many clonotypes donors shared.

In the naive CD8 group, cells lacked CD45RO and were positively selected for CCR7, so terminally differentiated effector memory CD45RA+ cells were left out. Each sample came from a Caucasian adult donor living in Nashville, Tennessee. Trimming cost V 1 base and J 5 bases, with 12 bases left between them. This CDR3 is 14 amino acids long. CDR1 and CDR2 from the germline V gene are MDHEN and SYDVKM. Deep was the level at which the assay was run. TCRdb's table, derived via immunoSEQ multiplex PCR, lists solely in-frame clones and lacks some. Of around 1,900,000 clones in the sample, about 93% were seen once. With regard to this clone: The antigen remains undetermined.

The genes are TRBV28 and TRBJ2-7, with D possibly TRBD1 on 6 matching bases. Sequencing was done on a sample of naive CD8+ T cells from PBMCs. This TCR was sampled from a man between 18 and 29 years old in good health. Some clones in this sample may be carry-over from other donors' samples. The CDR3 loop is CASSLLGTKNEQYF. CDR3 nucleotides: TGTGCCAGCAGTTTATTGGGGACAAAAAACGAGCAGTACTTC.